The entry that follows covers one T cell receptor (beta chain) sequence. Its antigen is as yet unknown. Using immunoSEQ multiplex PCR, the repertoire was profiled, and TCRdb retains in-frame clones only, with some absent. The table has 30,000 or so clones, about 89% seen once. These data belong to a study of PD-L1 blockade in urothelial cancer. Study as a whole: Treatment start was followed by blood analysis at 3 weeks (second dose) and again at 6 weeks. T cell content in blood samples showed a median of approximately 140,000. Notes on the study in general: Pretreatment TCR clonality in blood under the median foretold superior survival. Durable benefit accompanied greater 3-week expansion of tumor-associated blood clones.

The CDR3 extends over 16 amino acids. Germline CDR1 SGDLS, CDR2 YYNGEE. V lost 2 bases to trimming and J lost 5 bases; unmatched junction nucleotides: 9. Described time point: peripheral blood 6 weeks after treatment start. Here the sequenced sample was PBMCs, taken around atezolizumab (anti-PD-L1) treatment. The TCR was taken from a man older than 75 with urothelial cancer. The rearrangement uses TRBV9 and TRBJ2-5; 10 nucleotides line up with TRBD2. CDR3 sequence: CASSVGASGSGETQYF. In DNA, the CDR3 is TGTGCCAGCAGCGTTGGGGCTAGCGGGAGTGGTGAGACCCAGTACTTC.